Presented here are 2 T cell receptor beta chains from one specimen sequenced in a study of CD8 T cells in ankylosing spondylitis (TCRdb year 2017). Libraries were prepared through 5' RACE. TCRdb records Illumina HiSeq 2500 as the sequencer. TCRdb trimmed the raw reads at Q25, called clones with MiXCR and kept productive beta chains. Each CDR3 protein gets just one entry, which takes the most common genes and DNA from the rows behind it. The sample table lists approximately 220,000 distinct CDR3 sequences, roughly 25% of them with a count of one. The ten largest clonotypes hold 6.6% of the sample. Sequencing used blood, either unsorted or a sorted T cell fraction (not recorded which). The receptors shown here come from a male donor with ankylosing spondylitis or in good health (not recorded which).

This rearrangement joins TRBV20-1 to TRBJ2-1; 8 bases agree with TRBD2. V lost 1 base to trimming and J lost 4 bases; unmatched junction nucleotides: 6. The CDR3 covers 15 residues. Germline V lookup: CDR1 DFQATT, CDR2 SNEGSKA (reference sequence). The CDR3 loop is CSARVSGSWYNEQFF. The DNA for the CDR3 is TGCAGTGCTAGAGTGAGCGGGAGCTGGTACAATGAGCAGTTCTTC.

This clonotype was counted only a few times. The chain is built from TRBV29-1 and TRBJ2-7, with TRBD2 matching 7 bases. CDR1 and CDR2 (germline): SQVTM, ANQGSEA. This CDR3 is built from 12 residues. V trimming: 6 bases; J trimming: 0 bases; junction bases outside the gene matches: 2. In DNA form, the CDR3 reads TGCAGCGTAAGGACTAGCTCCTACGAGCAGTACTTC. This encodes CSVRTSSYEQYF.